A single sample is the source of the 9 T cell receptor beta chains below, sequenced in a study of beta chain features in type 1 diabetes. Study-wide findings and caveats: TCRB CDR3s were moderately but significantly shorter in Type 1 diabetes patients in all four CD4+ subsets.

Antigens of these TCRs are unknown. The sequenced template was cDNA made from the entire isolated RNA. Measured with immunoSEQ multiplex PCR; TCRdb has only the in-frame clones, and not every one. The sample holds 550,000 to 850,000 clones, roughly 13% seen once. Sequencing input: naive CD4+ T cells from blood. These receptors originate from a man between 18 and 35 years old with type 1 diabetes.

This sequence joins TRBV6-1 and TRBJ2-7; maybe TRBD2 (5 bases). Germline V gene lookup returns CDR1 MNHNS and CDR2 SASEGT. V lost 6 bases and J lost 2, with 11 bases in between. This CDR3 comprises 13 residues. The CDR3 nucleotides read TGTGCCAGCAGCTCGGAGGTGGCCTACGAGCAGTACTTC. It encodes CASSSEVAYEQYF.

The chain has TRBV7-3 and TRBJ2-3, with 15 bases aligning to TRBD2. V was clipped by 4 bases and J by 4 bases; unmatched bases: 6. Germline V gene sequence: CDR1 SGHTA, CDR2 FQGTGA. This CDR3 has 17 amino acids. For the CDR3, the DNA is TGTGCCAGCAGCTCCCGAGGACTAGCGGGGGGGCCAGATACGCAGTATTTT. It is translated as CASSSRGLAGGPDTQYF.

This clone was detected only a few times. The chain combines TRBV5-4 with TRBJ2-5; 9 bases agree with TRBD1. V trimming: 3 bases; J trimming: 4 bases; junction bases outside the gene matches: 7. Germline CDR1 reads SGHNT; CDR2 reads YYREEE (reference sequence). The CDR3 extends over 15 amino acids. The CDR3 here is CASSSNLTGGETQYF. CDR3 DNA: TGTGCCAGCAGCTCTAATCTGACAGGGGGAGAGACCCAGTACTTC.

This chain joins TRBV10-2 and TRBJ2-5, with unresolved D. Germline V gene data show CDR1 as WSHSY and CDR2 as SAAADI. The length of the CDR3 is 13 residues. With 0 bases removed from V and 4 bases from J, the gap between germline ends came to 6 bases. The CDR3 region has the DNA TGCGCCAGCAGTGAGTCGATAGCAGAGACCCAGTACTTC. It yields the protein CASSESIAETQYF.

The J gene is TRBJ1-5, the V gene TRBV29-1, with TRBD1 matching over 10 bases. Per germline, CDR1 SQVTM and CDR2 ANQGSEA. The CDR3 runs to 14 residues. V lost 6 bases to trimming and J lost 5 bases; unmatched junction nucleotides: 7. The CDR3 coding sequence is TGCAGCGTCCAGGGACAGGGGTTAGATCAGCCCCAGCATTTT. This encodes CSVQGQGLDQPQHF.

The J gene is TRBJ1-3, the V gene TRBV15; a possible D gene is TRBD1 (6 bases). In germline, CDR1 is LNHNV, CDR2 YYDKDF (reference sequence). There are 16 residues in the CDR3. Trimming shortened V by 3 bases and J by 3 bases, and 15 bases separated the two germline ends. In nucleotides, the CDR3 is TGTGCCACCAGCAGTGAACAGGGTAGAGGTGGAAACACCATATATTTT. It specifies CATSSEQGRGGNTIYF. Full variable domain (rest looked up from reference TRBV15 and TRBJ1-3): DAMVIQNPRYQVTQFGKPVTLSCSQTLNHNVMYWYQQKSSQAPKLLFHYYDKDFNNEADTPDNFQSRRPNTSFCFLDIRSPGLGDTAMYLCATSSEQGRGGNTIYFGEGSWLTVV.

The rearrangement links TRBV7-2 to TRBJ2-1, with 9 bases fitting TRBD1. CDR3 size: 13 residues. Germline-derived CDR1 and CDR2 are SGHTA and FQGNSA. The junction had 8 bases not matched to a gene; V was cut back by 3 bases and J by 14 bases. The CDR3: CASSLGQGWLEFF. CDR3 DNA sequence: TGTGCCAGCAGCTTGGGACAGGGATGGTTGGAGTTCTTC. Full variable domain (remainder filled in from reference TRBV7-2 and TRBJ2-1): GAGVSQSPSNKVTEKGKDVELRCDPISGHTALYWYRQSLGQGLEFLIYFQGNSAPDKSGLPSDRFSAERTGGSVSTLTIQRTQQEDSAVYLCASSLGQGWLEFFGPGTRLTVL.

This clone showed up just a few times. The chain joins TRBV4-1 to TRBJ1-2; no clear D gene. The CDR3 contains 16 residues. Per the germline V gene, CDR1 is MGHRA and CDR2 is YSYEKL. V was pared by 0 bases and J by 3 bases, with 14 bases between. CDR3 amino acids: CASSQDPTHRDYGYTF. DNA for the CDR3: TGCGCCAGCAGCCAAGATCCCACCCACCGGGACTATGGCTACACCTTC.

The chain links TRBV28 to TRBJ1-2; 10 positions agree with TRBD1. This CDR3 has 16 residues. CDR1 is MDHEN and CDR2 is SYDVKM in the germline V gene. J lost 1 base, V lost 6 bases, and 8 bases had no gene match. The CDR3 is CASRSPGQGINYGYTF. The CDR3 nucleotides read TGTGCCAGCAGAAGCCCGGGACAGGGGATTAACTATGGCTACACCTTC.